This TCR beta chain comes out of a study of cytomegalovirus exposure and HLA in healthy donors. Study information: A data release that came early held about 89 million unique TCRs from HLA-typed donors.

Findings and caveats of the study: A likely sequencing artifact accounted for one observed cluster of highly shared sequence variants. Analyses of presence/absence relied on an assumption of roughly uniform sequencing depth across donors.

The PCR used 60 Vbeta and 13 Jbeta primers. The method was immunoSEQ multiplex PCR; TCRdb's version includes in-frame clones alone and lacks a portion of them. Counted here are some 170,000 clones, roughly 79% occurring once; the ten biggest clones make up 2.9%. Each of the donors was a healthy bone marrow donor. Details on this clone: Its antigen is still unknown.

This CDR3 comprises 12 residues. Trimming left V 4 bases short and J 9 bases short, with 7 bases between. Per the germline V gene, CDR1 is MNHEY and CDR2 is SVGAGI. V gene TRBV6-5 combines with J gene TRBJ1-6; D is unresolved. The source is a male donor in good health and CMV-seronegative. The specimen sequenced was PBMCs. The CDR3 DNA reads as TGTGCCAGCAGTTTGGAGGGTTCACCCCTCCACTTT. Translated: CASSLEGSPLHF.